This T cell receptor (beta chain) originates from a study of blood T cell repertoires in COVID-19. Study as a whole: COVID-19 samples collected from the United States, Italy and Spain covered acute and convalescent phases. PBMCs, B-cell-depleted T cells, or T cells were the source of the cDNA or gDNA that made up the material.

The CDR3 runs to 16 residues. CDR1 and CDR2 from the germline V gene are SGHVS and FQNEAQ. Trimming took off 0 bases at V and 3 bases at J, with 11 bases between the two ends. Original data processing: How many nucleated cells were present was estimated from reference gene primer amplification. Clones were read by immunoSEQ multiplex PCR, and TCRdb kept only the in-frame ones, dropping some. That table supplies the V and J calls and clone size; D and trimming were determined from the DNA. The data show more than 10,000 clones, 85% to 95% seen once. The sequenced sample was peripheral blood. This clonotype was sampled from a woman aged 70 to 79 with active COVID-19. The genes are TRBV7-8 and TRBJ1-4; D is unclear. The CDR3 DNA is TGTGCCAGCAGCTTAGCCCTTGGGCAGCCTAATGAAAAACTGTTTTTT. Residues: CASSLALGQPNEKLFF.